This is a list of T cell receptor beta chains from one sample in a study of blood T cell repertoires in COVID-19. TCRdb's table, derived via immunoSEQ multiplex PCR, lists solely in-frame clones and lacks some. This table has more than 150,000 clones, approximately 80% appearing once. Sequenced sample: peripheral blood. The receptors stem from a man in his sixties with acute or convalescent COVID-19. CDR3s include the opening cysteine and the closing phenylalanine or tryptophan. A D gene is named only where the DNA matches it firmly. Not every row has a clone size; where given, it reads once, few, many or a size class.

J gene | V gene | clone size | D gene | CDR3 protein | CDR3 DNA
TRBJ2-7 | TRBV3-1/TRBV3-2 | once | TRBD1 | CASSPWTGVYEQYF | TGTGCCAGCAGCCCCTGGACAGGGGTCTACGAGCAGTACTTC
TRBJ2-7 | TRBV6-5 | NA | TRBD2 | CASSYGGGRASYEQYF | TGTGCCAGCAGTTACGGTGGTGGGAGGGCCTCCTACGAGCAGTACTTC
TRBJ2-1 | TRBV5-6 | few | NA | CASSLRGRTSNNEQFF | TGTGCCAGCAGCTTGAGGGGGCGGACTAGCAACAATGAGCAGTTCTTC
TRBJ1-2 | TRBV5-1 | once | NA | CASSYGGIGNYGYTF | TGCGCCAGCAGCTACGGGGGTATTGGTAACTATGGCTACACCTTC
TRBJ2-1 | TRBV19 | NA | NA | CASLGTRREQFF | TGTGCCAGCTTAGGGACTCGCCGCGAGCAGTTCTTC
TRBJ2-3 | TRBV28 | NA | TRBD2 | CASSSGLAGASSTDTQYF | TGTGCCAGCAGTTCCGGACTAGCGGGGGCCTCTAGCACAGATACGCAGTATTTT
TRBJ2-5 | TRBV5-6 | NA | TRBD1 | CASSSRQGARETQYF | TGTGCCAGCAGCTCACGACAGGGGGCGCGAGAGACCCAGTACTTC
TRBJ1-2 | TRBV7-9 | few | NA | CASSSRGAGGGYTF | TGTGCCAGCAGCTCCCGGGGGGCGGGCGGTGGCTACACCTTC
TRBJ1-2 | TRBV2 | NA | NA | CASTGLKDGYTF | TGTGCCAGCACGGGACTCAAGGACGGCTACACCTTC
TRBJ2-7 | TRBV29-1 | few | TRBD1 | CSVAGTGGYEQYF | TGCAGCGTTGCCGGGACAGGGGGCTACGAGCAGTACTTC
TRBJ2-6 | TRBV5-1 | NA | NA | CASSPSGSGANVLTF | TGCGCCAGCAGCCCTTCGGGCTCTGGGGCCAACGTCCTGACTTTC
TRBJ1-5 | TRBV28 | NA | TRBD1 | CASRRQGVRNQPQHF | TGTGCCAGCAGACGACAGGGGGTACGCAATCAGCCCCAGCATTTT
TRBJ1-4 | TRBV9 | once | NA | CASSVEGATNEKLFF | TGTGCCAGCAGCGTAGAGGGGGCAACTAATGAAAAACTGTTTTTT
TRBJ2-7 | TRBV5-8 | few | NA | CASSRRTLSYEQYF | TGTGCCAGCAGCCGTCGGACTTTATCCTACGAGCAGTACTTC
TRBJ1-5 | TRBV12-5 | NA | NA | CASGLEGHLPQPQHF | TGTGCTAGTGGTTTGGAAGGACATCTTCCTCAGCCCCAGCATTTT
TRBJ2-2 | TRBV4-2 | NA | TRBD2 | CASSRDPQVRGGFGELFF | TGTGCCAGCAGCCGCGATCCCCAAGTGCGGGGGGGCTTCGGGGAGCTGTTTTTT
TRBJ2-1 | TRBV18 | few | TRBD2 | CASSPREGRNNEQFF | TGTGCCAGCTCACCCCGGGAGGGCCGGAACAATGAGCAGTTCTTC
TRBJ2-2 | TRBV19 | few | TRBD2 | CASRTHYTSGGPNTGELFF | TGTGCCAGTAGGACCCACTACACTAGCGGGGGGCCGAACACCGGGGAGCTGTTTTTT
TRBJ2-3 | TRBV3-1/TRBV3-2 | NA | TRBD1 | CASRPGGLTDTQYF | TGTGCCAGCAGGCCAGGGGGCCTCACAGATACGCAGTATTTT
TRBJ2-5 | TRBV3-1/TRBV3-2 | NA | NA | CASSLAGQQETQYF | TGTGCCAGCAGCCTTGCTGGACAGCAAGAGACCCAGTACTTC
TRBJ1-5 | TRBV6-5 | NA | NA | CASSPTGFQPQHF | TGTGCCAGCAGTCCAACAGGGTTTCAGCCCCAGCATTTT
TRBJ2-1 | TRBV18 | NA | NA | CASSPMEGAAEQFF | TGTGCCAGCTCACCAATGGAGGGGGCAGCGGAGCAGTTCTTC
TRBJ2-2 | TRBV5-6 | NA | NA | CASSVGLANTGELFF | TGTGCCAGCAGCGTGGGACTGGCGAACACCGGGGAGCTGTTTTTT
TRBJ2-3 | TRBV27 | NA | NA | CASSLGLRTDTQYF | TGTGCCAGCAGTCTAGGACTCCGCACAGATACGCAGTATTTT
TRBJ1-1 | TRBV7-9 | NA | NA | CASSLGSPGNTEAFF | TGTGCCAGCAGCTTAGGGTCCCCGGGGAACACTGAAGCTTTCTTT
TRBJ2-7 | TRBV6-2/TRBV6-3 | NA | TRBD1 | CASSYSTGVRYEQYF | TGTGCCAGCAGTTACTCGACAGGGGTTCGGTACGAGCAGTACTTC
TRBJ2-3 | TRBV5-1 | few | NA | CASSPETPHTQYF | TGCGCCAGCAGCCCTGAAACTCCTCATACGCAGTATTTT
TRBJ2-3 | TRBV19 | NA | NA | CASSIGEEVDTQYF | TGTGCCAGTAGTATCGGGGAGGAGGTAGATACGCAGTATTTT
TRBJ1-1 | TRBV20-1 | NA | NA | CSARGGTEAFF | TGCAGTGCTAGGGGGGGGACTGAAGCTTTCTTT
TRBJ1-5 | TRBV25-1 | NA | TRBD1 | CASSEGQGEQPQHF | TGTGCCAGCAGTGAGGGACAGGGGGAGCAGCCCCAGCATTTT
TRBJ1-5 | TRBV6-2/TRBV6-3 | NA | TRBD1 | CASSGDRDQPQHF | TGTGCCAGCAGTGGGGACAGGGATCAGCCCCAGCATTTT
TRBJ2-3 | TRBV14 | NA | NA | CASSPLAEGAPDTQYF | TGTGCCAGCAGCCCTTTAGCGGAGGGGGCCCCGGATACGCAGTATTTT
TRBJ1-6 | TRBV27 | once | TRBD1 | CASSLEGQSNSPLHF | TGTGCCAGCAGTCTCGAGGGACAGAGCAATTCACCCCTCCACTTT
TRBJ2-1 | TRBV21-1 | NA | NA | CASSRRTGTYNEQFF | TGTGCCAGCAGCAGGAGGACAGGGACCTACAATGAGCAGTTCTTC
TRBJ1-3 | TRBV3-1/TRBV3-2 | NA | NA | CASSQAGSAGNTIYF | TGTGCCAGCAGCCAAGCAGGTTCGGCTGGAAACACCATATATTTT
TRBJ1-2 | TRBV7-2 | NA | NA | CASSSSYEPGPYGYTF | TGTGCCAGCAGCTCTAGCTACGAGCCCGGTCCTTATGGCTACACCTTC
TRBJ2-7 | TRBV19 | NA | TRBD2 | CASSIIGEGEQYF | TGTGCCAGTAGTATAATCGGGGAGGGCGAGCAGTACTTC
TRBJ1-1 | TRBV7-2 | NA | TRBD1 | CASSFWTGNTEAFF | TGTGCCAGCAGCTTCTGGACAGGGAACACTGAAGCTTTCTTT
TRBJ2-7 | TRBV5-1 | many | NA | CASSLVEGRRGYYEQYF | TGCGCCAGCAGCTTGGTGGAGGGGAGGCGGGGCTACTACGAGCAGTACTTC
TRBJ1-1 | TRBV19 | NA | NA | CASSRYRDTEAFF | TGTGCCAGTAGCCGATACAGAGACACTGAAGCTTTCTTT
TRBJ2-7 | TRBV11-2 | NA | NA | CASSHPWAMQASYEQYF | TGTGCCAGCAGCCACCCTTGGGCTATGCAGGCCTCCTACGAGCAGTACTTC
TRBJ2-3 | TRBV20-1 | NA | NA | CSVWATDTQYF | TGCAGTGTGTGGGCCACAGATACGCAGTATTTT
TRBJ1-5 | TRBV28 | NA | NA | CASRPGLNQPQHF | TGTGCCAGCAGACCCGGACTGAATCAGCCCCAGCATTTT
TRBJ2-4 | TRBV19 | NA | NA | CASSSSDKNIQYF | TGTGCCAGTAGTTCGTCAGACAAAAACATTCAGTACTTC